A single sample gave rise to the 10 T cell receptor beta chains below, sequenced in a study of T cell repertoires in urothelial bladder cancer. Clones were read by immunoSEQ multiplex PCR, and TCRdb kept only the in-frame ones, dropping some. Of roughly 11,000 clones listed, 68% were seen once; the top ten hold 6% to 8%. The sample comprised tumor-infiltrating cells from bladder cancer. Receptors were obtained from a human donor with a benign inflammatory bladder lesion.

The rearrangement joins TRBV2 to TRBJ2-2; 9 bases map to TRBD1. Germline values: CDR1 SNHLY, CDR2 FYNNEI. Trimming removed 7 bases from V and 0 bases from J; junction bases left unmatched: 3. The CDR3 covers 15 residues. Here the CDR3 reads CASKRQGANTGELFF. The CDR3 bases are TGTGCCAGCAAAAGACAGGGGGCGAACACCGGGGAGCTGTTTTTT.

This rearrangement joins TRBV6-5 to TRBJ1-5, with 8 bases matching TRBD1. Germline CDR1 and CDR2: MNHEY and SVGAGI. The CDR3 runs to 15 residues. The junction had 9 bases not matched to a gene; V was cut back by 0 bases and J by 11 bases. The CDR3 nucleotides are TGTGCCAGCAGTTACTCGGGACAGGCCTCAACGGCCCAGCATTTT. Residues: CASSYSGQASTAQHF.

The chain links TRBV11-2 to TRBJ2-5; 8 nucleotides match TRBD2. CDR3 length equals 14 residues. Germline lookup yields CDR1 SGHAT and CDR2 FQNNGV. V lost 4 bases and J lost 4; bases outside the gene matches: 5. The CDR3 sequence is CASSSSGGPETQYF. Written as DNA, the CDR3 is TGTGCCAGCAGCTCATCGGGGGGGCCAGAGACCCAGTACTTC.

The rearrangement joins TRBV5-1 to TRBJ2-5; 11 positions agree with TRBD2. The CDR3 covers 16 residues. Germline V gene data show CDR1 as SGHRS and CDR2 as YFSETQ. V was clipped by 2 bases and J by 1 base; unmatched bases: 4. The CDR3 nucleotides are TGCGCCAGCAGCTTTTCTAGCGGGGGGCCCCAAGAGACCCAGTACTTC. Translated, it gives CASSFSSGGPQETQYF.

The chain links TRBV30 to TRBJ2-7; no reliable D call. V was pared by 0 bases and J by 7 bases, with 10 bases between. The CDR3 is 12 amino acids. Germline CDR1 and CDR2: GTSNPN and SVGIG (reference sequence). The CDR3 DNA reads as TGTGCCTGGAGTGTACTGGGTGGAGAGCAGTACTTC. As protein: CAWSVLGGEQYF.

The rearrangement uses TRBV27 and TRBJ2-5, with 8 positions matching TRBD2. V shed 6 bases and J 5 bases; nucleotides not matched to a gene: 8. Germline V gene data show CDR1 as MNHEY and CDR2 as SMNVEV (reference sequence). There are 14 residues in the CDR3. CDR3 nucleotides: TGTGCCAGCAGCTCTAGCGGGCGCTGGGAGACCCAGTACTTC. Its protein product is CASSSSGRWETQYF.

This clone was picked up one time. This rearrangement joins TRBV29-1 to TRBJ1-1, with D unresolved. The germline V and J ends were trimmed by 5 bases and 4 bases, with 11 bases remaining between them. The germline V gene encodes CDR1 SQVTM and CDR2 ANQGSEA. The CDR3 has 12 amino acids. The CDR3 DNA reads as TGCAGCGTTTTAGGACGGCCCACTGAAGCTTTCTTT. Translating it yields CSVLGRPTEAFF.

This clone was detected only once. The CDR3 nucleotides read TGTGCCAGCAGCGGGGACGGTTGGAATGGCTACACCTTC. Translating gives CASSGDGWNGYTF. The V call is TRBV6-5, the J call TRBJ1-2; the D gene is possibly TRBD1 (5 bases). CDR3 length: 13 residues. CDR1 is MNHEY, CDR2 SVGAGI, per germline. Trimming removed 6 bases from V and 6 bases from J, with 14 bases in between.

V and J are TRBV19 and TRBJ1-4; D unclear. CDR3 size: 15 residues. V was pared by 3 bases and J by 0 bases, with 8 bases between. Germline V gene sequence: CDR1 LNHDA, CDR2 SQIVND (reference sequence). CDR3 loop: CASSILVSTNEKLFF. Written as DNA, the CDR3 is TGTGCCAGTAGTATCCTTGTTTCAACTAATGAAAAACTGTTTTTT.

DNA for the CDR3: TGTGCCAGCAGTGAAGCGCTCAGGCGCCCCTACGAGCAGTACTTC. Its translation is CASSEALRRPYEQYF. V usage is TRBV2 and J usage is TRBJ2-7; D is unclear. Germline V gene lookup returns CDR1 SNHLY and CDR2 FYNNEI. V shed 0 bases and J shed 2 bases, with 11 bases lying between them. CDR3 length equals 15 residues. The entire variable domain, with the rest obtained from reference TRBV2 and TRBJ2-7, is as follows: EPEVTQTPSHQVTQMGQEVILRCVPISNHLYFYWYRQILGQKVEFLVSFYNNEISEKSEIFDDQFSVERPDGSNFTLKIRSTKLEDSAMYFCASSEALRRPYEQYFGPGTRLTVT.